The text below deals with one T cell receptor beta chain. Its antigen is not yet known. Base qualities were left out, and no much larger clone turns up one base away. TCR CDR3 regions were amplified from genomic DNA by multiplex PCR using the deep immunoSEQ assay. Extracted genomic DNA from each cell subset was distributed evenly across all wells of several immunoSEQ 96-well plates, and each plate was treated as a replicate. For sorted subsets, around 200 ng genomic DNA, equal to about 30,000 T cell genomes, was loaded into each replicate PCR. The purified libraries were quantified using a Qubit 3.0 fluorometer, sized with a Bioanalyzer 2100, and then quantified again using the KAPA Library Quantification kit. Every immunoSEQ 96-well plate was sequenced on a dedicated single-read 150-cycle Illumina NextSeq 550 flow cell. The authors processed their data as follows. Because the immunoSEQ output included only junctional sequences and no quality scores, the filtering could not be the same as the filtering used for full-length reads. Sequences were annotated with PyIR, a Python wrapper for IgBLAST v1.9, using IMGT germline references to assign V/J genes and CDR3. Reads were filtered out if the reads had weak V/J assignments (E-value above 1e-6), no CDR3, stop codons, out-of-frame junctions, or ambiguous translated residues. V3J clonotypes were defined as sequences sharing an identical inferred V gene, J gene, and CDR3 amino acid sequence. To compute the percentage overlap between repertoires, the number of shared unique clonotypes was divided by the size of the smaller repertoire. Repertoire richness was assessed with RTK rarefaction, the Chao1 estimator, and Recon v2.1 estimates of unobserved clonotypes. For all TCRbeta clonotypes obtained by the gDNA method from a few donors, generation probabilities were computed with OLGA. TCRdb holds this immuneACCESS table with in-frame rearrangements only. Some clones are missing; in checked studies, unresolved V genes explain under half, and the rest has no known cause. That table furnishes V, J and clone size, whereas the DNA furnished D and trimming. Within this sample are about 2.4 million clones, with about 92% of them counted one time only. Roughly 0.14% of the sample goes to the ten largest clones.

The sample originates from a study of shared clonotypes between healthy human individuals (dated by TCRdb to 2018 to 2020). For the study in its entirety: The cohort comprised two women and a few men aged 18 to 49 years. For each donor, three plates each were used for CD4 naive and CD4 memory, two plates were used for CD8 naive, and one plate was used for CD8 memory. To increase sequencing depth and limit assay-specific biases, different laboratories used diverse techniques to prepare libraries and sequence TCR repertoires. Each donor's leukapheresis produced roughly between roughly 0.94 and 9.5 billion PBMCs. To estimate repertoire size and how much clonotypes are shared between individuals, the study performed deep sequencing of blood TCR repertoires from about five healthy adults.

A distance of 12 bases separates the germline ends of V and J, which lose 6 bases and 7 bases respectively. The CDR3 has 11 amino acids, counting the end cysteine and phenylalanine. Just CDR3 DNA is preserved here, 33 bases in frame from base 1. Reading the germline V gene (reference sequence) gives CDR1 DFQATT and CDR2 SNEGSKA. The donors were healthy, HIV-negative adults with no recently reported acute infections or vaccinations. Only Caucasian adults living in Nashville, Tennessee, USA were represented among the donors. CD4+ T cells were enriched by magnetic negative selection, after which naive cells were positively selected on CD45RA and the negative fraction was taken as the memory subset. After blood collection by leukapheresis, PBMCs were isolated using Ficoll-Histopaque density gradient centrifugation and then cryopreserved in the vapor phase of liquid nitrogen. Analytical flow cytometry was used to check the purity and quantity of every magnetically sorted T cell population. Genomic DNA was isolated from each sorted fraction and quantified by UV absorbance on a Nanodrop 2000c.

What the study reported, not specific to this receptor: Across four donors, about 5.2% of naive CD4, 3.5% of naive CD8, 2.3% of memory CD4, and around 0.4% of memory CD8 clonotypes were shared. Pairwise subsampling indicated that sequencing depth was expected to affect the degree of clonotype sharing among donors. Larger estimated clonotype richness was generally found for naive subsets than for memory subsets. Sampling was restricted to blood, and TCR repertoires in tissue are likely to differ from TCR repertoires in blood. Compared with non-shared clonotypes, clonotypes shared by all four sorted-subset donors had higher generation probabilities. Because the study included only a small number of donors, the genetic and exposure-history diversity represented was limited. Rarefaction of sorted-subset datasets indicated incomplete sequencing despite the large sequencing depth.

This chain is built from TRBV20-1 and TRBJ1-2; a tentative D match to TRBD1 spans 5 bases. The sequencing sample was made of naive CD4+ T cells sorted from blood. The cell subset or site label of this sample denotes: CD45RA+ positively selected. This clonotype originated in a man aged 18 to 29 in good health. The DNA is TGCAGTGCCACCCCCGGGGCTGGCTACACCTTC. Translated, it reads CSATPGAGYTF.